Listed here are 4 T cell receptor beta chains from one sample, sequenced in a study of T cell responses to AZD1222 COVID-19 vaccine. Clones were read by immunoSEQ multiplex PCR, and TCRdb kept only the in-frame ones, dropping some. The sample gives 75,000 to 100,000 clones, more than 90% of which show up once; roughly 13% is in the top ten. The source material was peripheral blood, sampled on day 0 of AZD1222 vaccination. The origin of the receptors is an adult in good health.

The chain has TRBV21-1 and TRBJ2-7; the table assigns TRBD2, which was not confirmed against the DNA. TRBV21-1 is tagged as a pseudogene. The length of the CDR3 is 16 residues. The CDR3 is CASSNASGGPACEQYF. The CDR3 coding sequence is TGTGCCAGCAGCAACGCTAGCGGGGGGCCCGCTTGTGAGCAGTACTTC.

The chain carries TRBV7-9 and TRBJ1-6; possibly TRBD1 for D (6 bases). CDR3 length: 15 residues. Germline assignment: CDR1 SEHNR and CDR2 FQNEAQ (reference sequence). Trimming took off 1 base at V and 7 bases at J, with 11 bases between the two ends. CDR3 sequence: CASSLVTGRNSPLHF. The CDR3 DNA reads as TGTGCCAGCAGCTTAGTAACAGGGAGGAATTCACCCCTCCACTTT. Based on the CDR3 plus reference TRBV7-9 and TRBJ1-6, the full variable domain is DTGVSQNPRHKITKRGQNVTFRCDPISEHNRLYWYRQTLGQGPEFLTYFQNEAQLEKSRLLSDRFSAERPKGSFSTLEIQRTEQGDSAMYLCASSLVTGRNSPLHFGNGTRLTVT.

V usage is TRBV6-1 and J usage is TRBJ1-6, with no clear D. Trimming took off 6 bases at V and 10 bases at J, with 16 bases between the two ends. This CDR3 contains 14 residues. Per germline, CDR1 MNHNS and CDR2 SASEGT. CDR3 sequence: CASRETFSSSPLHF. The CDR3 bases are TGTGCCAGCAGGGAGACATTTTCCTCGTCACCCCTCCACTTT.

The rearrangement joins TRBV4-2 to TRBJ1-1; D unclear. V was cut by 1 base and J by 3 bases, with 6 bases left in between. The CDR3 loop spans 13 amino acids. The germline gives CDR1 LGHNA, CDR2 YNFKEQ. The CDR3 sequence is CASSQVGDTEAFF. In DNA form, the CDR3 reads TGTGCCAGCAGCCAAGTTGGGGACACTGAAGCTTTCTTT.